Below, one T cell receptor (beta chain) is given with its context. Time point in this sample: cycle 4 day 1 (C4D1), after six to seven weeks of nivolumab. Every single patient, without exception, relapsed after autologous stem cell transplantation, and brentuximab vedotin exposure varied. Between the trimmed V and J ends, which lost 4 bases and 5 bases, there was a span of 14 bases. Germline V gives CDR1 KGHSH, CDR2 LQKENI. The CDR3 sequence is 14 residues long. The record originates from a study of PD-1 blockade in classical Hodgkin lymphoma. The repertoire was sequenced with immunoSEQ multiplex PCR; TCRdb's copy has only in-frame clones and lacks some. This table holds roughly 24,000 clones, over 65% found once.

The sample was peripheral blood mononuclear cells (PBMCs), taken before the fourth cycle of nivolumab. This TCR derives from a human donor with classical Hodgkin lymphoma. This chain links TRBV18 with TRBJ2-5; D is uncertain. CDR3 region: CASSQGSRSETQYF. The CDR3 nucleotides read TGTGCCAGCTCACAGGGATCTCGGTCGGAGACCCAGTACTTC.